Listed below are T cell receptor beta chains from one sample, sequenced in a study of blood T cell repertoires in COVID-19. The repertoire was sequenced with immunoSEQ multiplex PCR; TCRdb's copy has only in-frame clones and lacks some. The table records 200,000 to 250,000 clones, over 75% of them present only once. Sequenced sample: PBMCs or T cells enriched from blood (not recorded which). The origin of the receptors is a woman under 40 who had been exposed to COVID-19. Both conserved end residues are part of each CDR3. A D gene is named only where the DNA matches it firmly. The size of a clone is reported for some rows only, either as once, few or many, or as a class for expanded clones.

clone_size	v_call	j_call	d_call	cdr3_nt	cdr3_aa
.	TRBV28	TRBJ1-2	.	TGTGCCAGCAGCACCAGAAACAGGGACTATGGCTACACCTTC	CASSTRNRDYGYTF
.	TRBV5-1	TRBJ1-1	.	TGCGCCAGCAGCTTGGCGTGGAACACTGAAGCTTTCTTT	CASSLAWNTEAFF
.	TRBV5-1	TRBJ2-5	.	TGCGCCAGCAGCTTGGCCACAGGTATCCAAGAGACCCAGTACTTC	CASSLATGIQETQYF
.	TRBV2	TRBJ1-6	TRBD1	TGTGCCAGCTGGGGACAGACTAATTCACCCCTCCACTTT	CASWGQTNSPLHF
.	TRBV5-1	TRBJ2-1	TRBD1	TGCGCCAGCAGCCGGACAGGGTATAACGACAATGAGCAGTTCTTC	CASSRTGYNDNEQFF
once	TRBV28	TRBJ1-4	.	TGTGCCAGCAGCTCGGGGGGTGAGGATGAAAAACTGTTTTTT	CASSSGGEDEKLFF
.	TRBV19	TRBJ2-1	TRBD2	TGTGCCAGTAGGATAATAGCGGGAGGGGGCTACAATGAGCAGTTCTTC	CASRIIAGGGYNEQFF
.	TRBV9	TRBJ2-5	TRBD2	TGTGCCAGCAGCCAAACCGGGACTAGTCTTGGAGAGACCCAGTACTTC	CASSQTGTSLGETQYF
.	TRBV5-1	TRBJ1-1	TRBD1	TGCGCCAGCAGCTACGGGACAGGGCGAAGTGGAGCTTTCTTT	CASSYGTGRSGAFF
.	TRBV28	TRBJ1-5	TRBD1	TGTGCCAGCAGCGGGCAGGGGGCAGGGAAGCCCCAGCATTTT	CASSGQGAGKPQHF
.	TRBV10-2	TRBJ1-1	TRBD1	TGCGCCAGCAGGGGAGAGGGGGCATCGTGGACTGAAGCTTTCTTT	CASRGEGASWTEAFF
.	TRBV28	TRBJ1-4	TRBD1	TGTGCCAGCAGTTCCCCGACAGGGGTACGCGAAAAACTGTTTTTT	CASSSPTGVREKLFF
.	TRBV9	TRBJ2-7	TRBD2	TGTGCCAGCAGCTCGAGCCGGACTAGCGGGACCTACGAGCAGTACTTC	CASSSSRTSGTYEQYF
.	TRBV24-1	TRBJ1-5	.	TGTGCCACCAGTGATTCAGGGTTTTGGCCCCAGCATTTT	CATSDSGFWPQHF
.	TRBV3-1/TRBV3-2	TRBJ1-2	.	TGTGCCAGCAAATCGGGGGGGGTCTATGGCTACACCTTC	CASKSGGVYGYTF
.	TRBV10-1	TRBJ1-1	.	TGCGCCAGCAGTGAACAGCCCTTACCGAACACTGAAGCTTTCTTT	CASSEQPLPNTEAFF
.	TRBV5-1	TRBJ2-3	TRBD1	TGCGCCAGCAGTACAGGGGTCTCTAGCACAGATACGCAGTATTTT	CASSTGVSSTDTQYF
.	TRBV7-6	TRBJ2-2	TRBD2	TGTGCCAGCAGTTGGCTAGCGGGAGGAGACACCGGGGAGCTGTTTTTT	CASSWLAGGDTGELFF
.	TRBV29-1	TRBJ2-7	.	TGCAGCGTTGCTTTGCGCAGGGACTACGAGCAGTACTTC	CSVALRRDYEQYF
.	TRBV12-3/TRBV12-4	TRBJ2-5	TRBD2	TGTGCCAGCAGTCCGGGGGGGACCCAGTACTTC	CASSPGGTQYF
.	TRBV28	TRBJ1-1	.	TGTGCCAGCAGGCTAAACCGGAACACTGAAGCTTTCTTT	CASRLNRNTEAFF
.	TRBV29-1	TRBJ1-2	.	TGCAGCGTCGAGAAGATCTATGGCTACACCTTC	CSVEKIYGYTF